The 20 T cell receptor beta chains below come from one sample, sequenced in a study of shared clonotypes between healthy human individuals (TCRdb year 2020). Libraries were prepared through the immunoSEQ multiplex PCR assay. TCRdb retrieved this table from immuneACCESS and kept in-frame rearrangements only. Not all clones are present; in checked studies, unresolved V genes account for under half, and no reason is known for the remainder. The sample profile shows millions of clones; 85% to 95% of them were found once. The top ten constitute 0.1% to 0.15% of the sample. Sequenced input: naive CD4+ T cells sorted from blood. The sample's cell subset or site, from its label and the paper: CD45RA+ positively selected. The source is a man between 18 and 35 years old in good health.

This rearrangement joins TRBV4-1 to TRBJ2-7, with 9 bases that match TRBD2. The V gene's germline CDR1 is MGHRA and CDR2 YSYEKL. V lost 2 bases and J lost 5; bases outside the gene matches: 13. The CDR3 spans 17 residues. CDR3 nucleotide sequence: TGCGCCAGCAGCCAATCAGTCGGGGGCGGGAGGGAGGACGAGCAGTACTTC. Encoded protein: CASSQSVGGGREDEQYF.

The chain carries TRBV19 and TRBJ2-7; TRBD1 matches at 9 bases. The junction had 5 bases not matched to a gene; V was cut back by 4 bases and J by 1 base. CDR3 size: 15 residues. Germline V gene lookup returns CDR1 LNHDA and CDR2 SQIVND (reference sequence). The CDR3 spells CASSRMTGGSYEQYF. For the CDR3, the DNA is TGTGCCAGTAGTAGGATGACAGGGGGGTCCTACGAGCAGTACTTC.

The J gene is TRBJ2-3, the V gene TRBV11-2; D is possibly TRBD2 (5 bases). The length of the CDR3 is 14 residues. The V and J ends lost 4 bases and 0 bases respectively, with 8 bases between them. Germline V gene lookup returns CDR1 SGHAT and CDR2 FQNNGV. Here the CDR3 reads CASSSGSSTDTQYF. The CDR3 DNA is TGTGCCAGCAGCTCGGGGTCTAGCACAGATACGCAGTATTTT.

The gene calls are TRBV30 and TRBJ1-4, with TRBD1 matching over 12 bases. The trim removed 3 bases at V and 5 bases at J, leaving 4 bases unmatched. The CDR3 sequence is 15 residues long. Germline CDR1 GTSNPN, CDR2 SVGIG (reference sequence). CDR3 sequence reads: CAWSGDRGRNEKLFF. CDR3 coding DNA: TGTGCCTGGAGCGGGGACAGGGGGCGAAATGAAAAACTGTTTTTT.

V usage is TRBV5-1 and J usage is TRBJ1-1, with D uncertain. CDR1 is SGHRS and CDR2 is YFSETQ in the germline V gene. Trimming removed 1 base at V and 1 base at J, with 8 bases between. The CDR3 covers 14 residues. The CDR3 bases are TGCGCCAGCAGCTTGAACAGTGGGAACACTGAAGCTTTCTTT. Translating gives CASSLNSGNTEAFF. Together with reference TRBV5-1 and TRBJ1-1, the CDR3 gives the full variable domain: KAGVTQTPRYLIKTRGQQVTLSCSPISGHRSVSWYQQTPGQGLQFLFEYFSETQRNKGNFPGRFSGRQFSNSRSEMNVSTLELGDSALYLCASSLNSGNTEAFFGQGTRLTVV.

To note about this clone: Other DNA variants within this sample encode the same CDR3. This rearrangement joins TRBV5-1 to TRBJ2-6; D is unresolved. Germline values: CDR1 SGHRS, CDR2 YFSETQ. The CDR3 spans 14 residues. Trimming stripped 3 bases from V and 0 bases from J, with 4 bases between. CDR3 nucleotides: TGCGCCAGCAGCTCGGGCTCTGGGGCCAACGTCCTGACTTTC. Its translation: CASSSGSGANVLTF.

The rearrangement links TRBV27 to TRBJ2-1; TRBD2 matches at 14 bases. V gave up 5 bases and J gave up 8 bases; unmatched junction bases: 5. Per the germline V gene, CDR1 is MNHEY and CDR2 is SMNVEV (reference sequence). The CDR3 has 15 residues. This chain's CDR3 is CASSGLAGGPDEQFF. CDR3 DNA: TGTGCCAGCAGTGGACTAGCGGGAGGTCCGGATGAGCAGTTCTTC.

This chain links TRBV18 with TRBJ2-1; D gene unclear. V was clipped by 0 bases and J by 4 bases, with 13 bases between them. Per germline, CDR1 KGHSH and CDR2 LQKENI. The CDR3 runs 16 residues. The CDR3 reads CASSPPGPKWYNEQFF. The CDR3 region has the DNA TGTGCCAGCTCACCACCTGGACCGAAGTGGTACAATGAGCAGTTCTTC.

The chain has TRBV6-1 and TRBJ1-5; the match to TRBD1 covers 8 bases. Germline CDR1 and CDR2: MNHNS and SASEGT. V was pared by 6 bases and J by 2 bases, with 6 bases of the junction left unmatched. This CDR3 has 15 amino acids. This chain's CDR3 is CASRRTGLGNQPQHF. DNA for the CDR3: TGTGCCAGCAGACGGACAGGGTTGGGCAATCAGCCCCAGCATTTT.

The chain uses TRBV28 and TRBJ1-5; 8 bases are shared with TRBD1. There are 17 residues in the CDR3. Germline CDR1 and CDR2: MDHEN and SYDVKM. J gave up 4 bases and V 3 bases, and 11 bases lay outside the gene matches. The CDR3 loop is CASSFKTGTGYNQPQHF. The CDR3 DNA sequence: TGTGCCAGCAGTTTTAAGACGGGGACAGGCTATAATCAGCCCCAGCATTTT. The full variable domain, its missing parts supplied by reference TRBV28 and TRBJ1-5, is DVKVTQSSRYLVKRTGEKVFLECVQDMDHENMFWYRQDPGLGLRLIYFSYDVKMKEKGDIPEGYSVSREKKERFSLILESASTNQTSMYLCASSFKTGTGYNQPQHFGDGTRLSIL.

The chain has TRBV20-1 and TRBJ2-7; D gene unclear. The CDR3 contains 11 residues. CDR1 and CDR2 from the germline V gene are DFQATT and SNEGSKA (reference sequence). The V gene lost 7 bases and the J gene lost 4 bases, with 11 bases spanning the gap. CDR3 residues: CSVGGRYEQYF. CDR3 bases: TGCAGTGTGGGCGGTCGTTACGAGCAGTACTTC.

In regard to this clone: In the same sample, other DNA sequences code for this CDR3. The rearrangement joins TRBV7-9 to TRBJ2-5; TRBD1 is a possible D gene (6 bases). The germline CDR1 and CDR2 sequences are SEHNR and FQNEAQ (reference sequence). V lost 2 bases and J 5 bases, leaving 9 bases between the germline ends. This CDR3 has 13 residues. This CDR3 is CASSLIQGETQYF. For the CDR3, the DNA is TGTGCCAGCAGCTTAATACAGGGCGAGACCCAGTACTTC. Together with reference TRBV7-9 and TRBJ2-5, the CDR3 gives the full variable domain: DTGVSQNPRHKITKRGQNVTFRCDPISEHNRLYWYRQTLGQGPEFLTYFQNEAQLEKSRLLSDRFSAERPKGSFSTLEIQRTEQGDSAMYLCASSLIQGETQYFGPGTRLLVL.

The chain recombines TRBV5-4 with TRBJ1-4; TRBD1 aligns across 7 bases. Unmatched junction bases numbered 9, after V lost 4 bases and J lost 0 bases. This CDR3 has 17 residues. Germline V gene data show CDR1 as SGHNT and CDR2 as YYREEE (reference sequence). The CDR3 DNA sequence: TGTGCCAGCAGCCGAGACAGGGTTCTTGCAACTAATGAAAAACTGTTTTTT. It encodes CASSRDRVLATNEKLFF.

The chain links TRBV4-1 to TRBJ2-3, with D maybe TRBD1 (5 bases). From germline, CDR1 is MGHRA and CDR2 YSYEKL. CDR3 length: 14 residues. Deletions cut 1 base from V and 3 bases from J, with 8 bases between. CDR3 DNA: TGCGCCAGCAGCCAAGGTTACAGGACAGATACGCAGTATTTT. It codes for CASSQGYRTDTQYF.

V and J are TRBV28 and TRBJ1-1, with 8 bases aligning to TRBD1. Looked up from germline, CDR1 is MDHEN and CDR2 is SYDVKM. The CDR3 consists of 15 residues. V shed 6 bases, J shed 8 bases, and the junction held 14 bases outside the gene matches. The CDR3 spells CASSPGTGGAREAFF. In DNA, the CDR3 is TGTGCCAGCAGCCCTGGGACAGGTGGGGCTAGGGAAGCTTTCTTT.

Only one count was recorded for this clone. This same CDR3 is encoded by further DNA sequences in the sample. The chain has TRBV6-5 and TRBJ2-5; D call uncertain. Germline lookup yields CDR1 MNHEY and CDR2 SVGAGI. Trimming removed 2 bases from V and 2 bases from J, with 6 bases in between. The CDR3 consists of 13 residues. CDR3 sequence reads: CASSYGRQETQYF. DNA for the CDR3: TGTGCCAGCAGTTACGGCAGGCAAGAGACCCAGTACTTC.

A single count supports this clone. The chain is built from TRBV7-2 and TRBJ1-2, with 9 bases that match TRBD1. Trimming took 3 bases from V and 4 from J; bases not matched to a gene: 6. CDR1 is SGHTA, CDR2 FQGNSA, per germline. The CDR3 sequence is 15 residues long. The CDR3 DNA reads as TGTGCCAGCAGCTTCGGGACAGGGACCGCCTATGGCTACACCTTC. This sequence encodes CASSFGTGTAYGYTF.

The chain has TRBV7-2 and TRBJ2-1; TRBD2 matches at 9 bases. V dropped 5 bases and J dropped 3; count of bases not matched to a gene: 5. The V gene's germline CDR1 is SGHTA and CDR2 FQGNSA. This CDR3 is 15 amino acids long. The CDR3 nucleotides are TGTGCCAGCAGCGCAAGGACTAGCGTCTACAATGAGCAGTTCTTC. Amino acids: CASSARTSVYNEQFF.

This chain joins TRBV18 and TRBJ1-3; 7 positions match TRBD1. Trimming at V came to 0 bases and at J to 2 bases, leaving 4 bases not matched to a gene. The germline CDR1 and CDR2 sequences are KGHSH and LQKENI. CDR3 length: 16 residues. CDR3 protein: CASSPPGQSAGNTIYF. The CDR3 DNA sequence: TGTGCCAGCTCACCACCGGGACAGTCGGCTGGAAACACCATATATTTT. Combining the CDR3 with reference TRBV18 and TRBJ1-3 gives the whole variable domain NAGVMQNPRHLVRRRGQEARLRCSPMKGHSHVYWYRQLPEEGLKFMVYLQKENIIDESGMPKERFSAEFPKEGPSILRIQQVVRGDSAAYFCASSPPGQSAGNTIYFGEGSWLTVV.

The chain uses TRBV15 and TRBJ1-1; no reliable D call. Looked up from germline, CDR1 is LNHNV and CDR2 is YYDKDF (reference sequence). Trimming removed 5 bases at V and 7 bases at J, with 17 bases between. The CDR3 extends over 14 amino acids. CDR3 in DNA: TGTGCCACCAGCGACGGGGATCCCGGATTTGAAGCTTTCTTT. Protein sequence: CATSDGDPGFEAFF.